The 21 T cell receptor beta chains presented below share a single source sample, sequenced in a study of cytomegalovirus exposure and HLA in healthy donors. The study ran its PCR with 60 Vbeta and 13 Jbeta primers. The table came from immunoSEQ multiplex PCR; TCRdb's copy has only in-frame clones and leaves some out. Reported are tens of thousands of clones; the ten largest clones contain 3.8%. The source material was PBMCs. The receptors were gathered from a man between 18 and 35 years old in good health and CMV-seropositive.

For this clone: The junction and the germline gene differ at one end; a read error may be behind it. The rearrangement joins TRBV29-1 to TRBJ1-1, with a tentative D call TRBD1 (6 bases). Germline V gene lookup returns CDR1 SQVTM and CDR2 ANQGSEA. The CDR3 has 8 amino acids. CDR3 sequence: CSLGGALF. The CDR3 region has the DNA TGCAGCTTGGGGGGGGCATTATTT.

The rearrangement uses TRBV19 and TRBJ1-1; 8 nucleotides match TRBD1. The germline CDR1 and CDR2 sequences are LNHDA and SQIVND (reference sequence). There are 16 residues in the CDR3. V shed 7 bases, J shed 3 bases, and the junction held 13 bases outside the gene matches. The chain's CDR3 is CASNPSRQGADTEAFF. For the CDR3, the DNA is TGTGCCAGTAACCCATCACGCCAGGGGGCGGACACTGAAGCTTTCTTT.

The V and J genes are TRBV27 and TRBJ2-7; 13 bases fit TRBD2. J gave up 3 bases and V 5 bases, and 16 bases lay outside the gene matches. CDR3 length equals 19 residues. CDR1 and CDR2 (germline): MNHEY, SMNVEV (reference sequence). Written as DNA, the CDR3 is TGTGCCAGCAGTCCCTTCCGTTGGACTAGCGGGAGTCAGGACTACGAGCAGTACTTC. The encoded protein is CASSPFRWTSGSQDYEQYF.

J is TRBJ1-1 and V is TRBV2, with D unclear. Trimming left V 7 bases short and J 7 bases short, with 25 bases between. Germline V CDR1 and CDR2: SNHLY, FYNNEI. This CDR3 contains 16 residues. This chain's CDR3 is CASMSRSKDSRIEAFF. CDR3 DNA: TGTGCCAGCATGTCGAGGTCCAAGGATTCGCGGATTGAAGCTTTCTTT.

The rearrangement joins TRBV11-2 to TRBJ1-6, with D possibly matching TRBD1 (5 bases). With 0 bases removed from V and 11 bases from J, the gap between germline ends came to 17 bases. The CDR3 runs to 16 residues. In germline, CDR1 is SGHAT, CDR2 FQNNGV. The CDR3 region has the DNA TGTGCCAGCAGCTTAGAACGGCAGGGTGGGCTCCCACCCCTCCACTTT. The encoded protein is CASSLERQGGLPPLHF.

The V and J genes are TRBV19 and TRBJ2-1; 8 positions match TRBD2. V trimming: 8 bases; J trimming: 4 bases; junction bases outside the gene matches: 7. This CDR3 region has 14 residues. Germline CDR1 is LNHDA and CDR2 is SQIVND (reference sequence). The CDR3 spells CASREGPGYNEQFF. In DNA form, the CDR3 reads TGTGCCAGTCGGGAGGGACCTGGGTACAATGAGCAGTTCTTC.

This chain connects TRBV25-1 to TRBJ2-5, with a tentative D call TRBD1 (6 bases). This CDR3 is 17 amino acids long. Trimming took off 5 bases at V and 1 base at J, with 20 bases between the two ends. CDR1 and CDR2 from the germline V gene are MGHDK and SYGVNS. This CDR3 is CASSPHWAGVSQETQYF. For the CDR3, the DNA is TGTGCCAGCAGTCCCCACTGGGCAGGGGTGTCCCAAGAGACCCAGTACTTC.

The V gene is TRBV7-7, the J gene TRBJ2-2; D uncertain. The CDR3 is 13 residues long. Trimming removed 5 bases from V and 7 bases from J, with 11 bases in between. Germline V gene sequence: CDR1 SSHAT, CDR2 FNYEAQ (reference sequence). The CDR3 bases are TGTGCCAGCAGCGCACTGAGGAACGGGGAGCTGTTTTTT. Protein product: CASSALRNGELFF. Together with reference TRBV7-7 and TRBJ2-2, the CDR3 gives the full variable domain: GAGVSQSPRYKVTKRGQDVTLRCDPISSHATLYWYQQALGQGPEFLTYFNYEAQPDKSGLPSDRFSAERPEGSISTLTIQRTEQRDSAMYRCASSALRNGELFFGEGSRLTVL.

The rearrangement uses TRBV10-3 and TRBJ1-1; 7 nucleotides match TRBD1. In germline, CDR1 is ENHRY, CDR2 SYGVKD. V gave up 4 bases and J gave up 10 bases; unmatched junction bases: 9. The CDR3 loop spans 13 amino acids. CDR3: CAISGGGDRAAFF. In nucleotides, the CDR3 is TGTGCCATCAGTGGGGGAGGAGACAGGGCAGCTTTCTTT.

The chain joins TRBV21-1 to TRBJ2-2; the D call in the table, TRBD2, was not verified against the DNA. TRBV21-1 is marked as a pseudogene. CDR3 length equals 16 residues. CDR3 loop: CASSKALAGGTGELFF. The CDR3 region has the DNA TGTGCCAGCAGCAAAGCGCTAGCGGGGGGCACCGGGGAGCTGTTTTTT.

The chain is built from TRBV19 and TRBJ1-1; TRBD1 matches 7 bases. Per germline, CDR1 LNHDA and CDR2 SQIVND (reference sequence). The CDR3 sequence is 15 residues long. The junction had 7 bases not matched to a gene; V was cut back by 3 bases and J by 3 bases. The CDR3 DNA sequence: TGTGCCAGTAGTATGGCGACAGGGAGCTACACTGAAGCTTTCTTT. Translating gives CASSMATGSYTEAFF.

The chain carries TRBV5-1 and TRBJ2-3, with D possibly matching TRBD1 (5 bases). V gave up 3 bases and J gave up 4 bases, with 9 bases separating them. The CDR3 sequence is 13 residues long. Germline CDR1 SGHRS, CDR2 YFSETQ. CDR3 sequence (DNA): TGCGCCAGCAGCTGGCAAGGGGCAGATACGCAGTATTTT. Translated: CASSWQGADTQYF.

The chain couples TRBV5-1 to TRBJ1-1; tentatively, D is TRBD1 (5 bases). The CDR3 runs 15 residues. Germline-derived CDR1 and CDR2 are SGHRS and YFSETQ. Trimming removed 3 bases at V and 1 base at J, with 13 bases between. The CDR3 loop reads CASSSSGHPNTEAFF. DNA of the CDR3: TGCGCCAGCAGCTCGAGTGGACACCCGAACACTGAAGCTTTCTTT.

The rearrangement uses TRBV4-1 and TRBJ2-5; 7 bases map to TRBD2. Germline CDR1 MGHRA, CDR2 YSYEKL. This CDR3 region has 15 residues. V dropped 3 bases and J dropped 1; count of bases not matched to a gene: 5. Written as DNA, the CDR3 is TGCGCCAGCAGCCAGACGGGGGGAGGCCAAGAGACCCAGTACTTC. Protein sequence: CASSQTGGGQETQYF.

J is TRBJ2-4 and V is TRBV5-1; D is possibly TRBD1 (8 bases). In germline, CDR1 is SGHRS, CDR2 YFSETQ. The CDR3 has 14 amino acids. V lost 2 bases to trimming and J lost 5 bases, with 11 bases between them. CDR3 sequence reads: CASSLTGGENIQYF. CDR3 coding DNA: TGCGCCAGCAGCTTAACAGGGGGGGAAAACATTCAGTACTTC.

This sequence joins TRBV4-1 and TRBJ1-2; TRBD1 matches at 9 bases. Germline V lookup: CDR1 MGHRA, CDR2 YSYEKL. Trimming removed 1 base from V and 1 base from J; junction bases left unmatched: 13. The CDR3 has 19 amino acids. The CDR3 sequence: CASSQVFTGGAAGNYGYTF. DNA for the CDR3: TGCGCCAGCAGCCAAGTTTTTACAGGGGGCGCGGCGGGTAACTATGGCTACACCTTC.

V usage is TRBV6-1 and J usage is TRBJ2-7; D perhaps matches TRBD2 (5 bases). The germline gives CDR1 MNHNS, CDR2 SASEGT. V was clipped by 4 bases and J by 2 bases, with 15 bases between them. The CDR3 is 15 residues long. The chain's CDR3 is CASSVQLVPTYEQYF. CDR3 DNA sequence: TGTGCCAGCAGTGTTCAACTAGTTCCTACCTACGAGCAGTACTTC.

The chain combines TRBV11-2 with TRBJ2-3; no definite D call. Germline values: CDR1 SGHAT, CDR2 FQNNGV. This CDR3 spans 13 amino acids. Deletions cut 3 bases from V and 4 bases from J, with 8 bases between. The CDR3 loop is CASSFLSSDTQYF. DNA for the CDR3: TGTGCCAGCAGCTTTCTCAGTTCAGATACGCAGTATTTT. The variable domain in full, completed from reference TRBV11-2 and TRBJ2-3, reads EAGVAQSPRYKIIEKRQSVAFWCNPISGHATLYWYQQILGQGPKLLIQFQNNGVVDDSQLPKDRFSAERLKGVDSTLKIQPAKLEDSAVYLCASSFLSSDTQYFGPGTRLTVL.

V gene TRBV6-1 combines with J gene TRBJ1-6; D might be TRBD1 (5 bases). Between the trimmed V and J ends, which lost 5 bases and 5 bases, there was a span of 16 bases. Per the germline V gene, CDR1 is MNHNS and CDR2 is SASEGT. This CDR3 has 16 amino acids. The CDR3 DNA sequence: TGTGCCAGCAGTCAAGGATGGGGGAGGAATAATTCACCCCTCCACTTT. This codes for CASSQGWGRNNSPLHF.

The genes are TRBV29-1 and TRBJ2-7, with TRBD2 matching over 12 bases. CDR1 is SQVTM and CDR2 is ANQGSEA in the germline V gene. Trimming at V came to 5 bases and at J to 9 bases, leaving 17 bases not matched to a gene. This CDR3 spans 16 amino acids. The CDR3 bases are TGCAGCGTTCGAAGTTGGGCTAGCGGGAGGGGGGAGAGGCAGTACTTC. Its translation: CSVRSWASGRGERQYF.

This chain uses TRBV9 with TRBJ2-7, with 7 bases identical to TRBD1. The length of the CDR3 is 14 residues. The germline V gene has CDR1 SGDLS and CDR2 YYNGEE. Trimming took 0 bases from V and 3 from J; bases not matched to a gene: 3. This chain's CDR3 is CASSVGQGVYEQYF. The DNA of the CDR3 is TGTGCCAGCAGCGTAGGCCAGGGGGTCTACGAGCAGTACTTC.